A selection of T cell receptor beta chains follows, all from one sample in a study of blood T cell repertoires in COVID-19. Clones were sequenced by immunoSEQ multiplex PCR, and TCRdb holds only the in-frame ones, with some missing. The top ten clones hold over 3% of a sample with 50,000 to 70,000 clones, roughly 85% of them seen once. The sequencing input was peripheral blood. These receptors were obtained from a man between 60 and 75 years old with acute or convalescent COVID-19. CDR3s include the opening cysteine and the closing phenylalanine or tryptophan. A D gene is named only where the DNA matches it firmly. Size values are once, few and many counts, or a class for expanded clones, and some rows have none.

cdr3_nt	cdr3_aa	d_call	clone_size	j_call	v_call
TGTGCCAGCAGCGTAGGAGGTCTAGCGGGAGTCTACGAGCAGTACTTC	CASSVGGLAGVYEQYF	TRBD2	once	TRBJ2-7	TRBV9
TGTGCCTGGAGTCGCGGCCCTCGATATGGCTACACCTTC	CAWSRGPRYGYTF	-	-	TRBJ1-2	TRBV30
TGCGCCAGCAGCCCGGCGGTCTACCCGAACCCAGAGACCCAGTACTTC	CASSPAVYPNPETQYF	-	-	TRBJ2-5	TRBV5-1
TGTGCCAGCAGTGAAAGGGGCCGGTACAAGAACACTGAAGCTTTCTTT	CASSERGRYKNTEAFF	-	-	TRBJ1-1	TRBV6-1
TGTGCCAGCAGCCTCGGGACAGCCACCGGGGAGCTGTTTTTT	CASSLGTATGELFF	TRBD1	-	TRBJ2-2	TRBV4-2
TGTGCCTGGAAGACAGGGGGTAGTCAGCCCCAGCATTTT	CAWKTGGSQPQHF	TRBD1	once	TRBJ1-5	TRBV30
TGTGCCAGCAGCTTGGGCAGGGGGAATCAGCCCCAGCATTTT	CASSLGRGNQPQHF	TRBD1	-	TRBJ1-5	TRBV5-7
TGTGCCAGTAGCTACTTAAGGGGTAATGAGCAGTTCTTC	CASSYLRGNEQFF	-	-	TRBJ2-1	TRBV27
TGTGCCAGCAGGAAGACAGGGGTAGACACTGAAGCTTTCTTT	CASRKTGVDTEAFF	TRBD1	-	TRBJ1-1	TRBV5-4
TGCAGCGTTGACCGGGACTCCTCCGGGGAGCTGTTTTTT	CSVDRDSSGELFF	-	-	TRBJ2-2	TRBV29-1
TGTGCCAGCAGTTTAGGGGGGGTAGGGGAAAAACTGTTTTTT	CASSLGGVGEKLFF	-	-	TRBJ1-4	TRBV28
TGTGCCATCAGTGGTATCAAGGACAGGGCTGGGACCACTGAAGCTTTCTTT	CAISGIKDRAGTTEAFF	TRBD1	-	TRBJ1-1	TRBV10-3
TGTGCCAGCACCCTCGGAAGGGGTCTTCGCTATGGCTACACCTTC	CASTLGRGLRYGYTF	-	-	TRBJ1-2	TRBV28
TGTGCCACCAGTGAAGCCAGGGCGTATGGCTACACCTTC	CATSEARAYGYTF	-	-	TRBJ1-2	TRBV24-1
TGTGCCAGCAGCCCCACCTGGGACAGAACCTTCACCGGGGAGCTGTTTTTT	CASSPTWDRTFTGELFF	TRBD1	-	TRBJ2-2	TRBV7-6
TGTGCCAGCAGTTTGGCGACCAACAGAGAGACCCAGTACTTC	CASSLATNRETQYF	-	once	TRBJ2-5	TRBV28
TGTGCCACCAGTGATGTGGGCAGGGACTATGGCTACACCTTC	CATSDVGRDYGYTF	-	-	TRBJ1-2	TRBV24-1
TGTGCCAGCAGCACACAGGGGGCCTATGGCTACACCTTC	CASSTQGAYGYTF	TRBD1	few	TRBJ1-2	TRBV11-2
TGTGCCAGCAGTTCTCCAACGGGGGTGGACACTGAAGCTTTCTTT	CASSSPTGVDTEAFF	-	-	TRBJ1-1	TRBV7-9
TGTGCCAGCAGTGTACGACAGGGTGGTGGAGCTTTCTTT	CASSVRQGGGAFF	TRBD1	-	TRBJ1-1	TRBV3-1/TRBV3-2
TGTGCCAGCAGCTTAGGAGCGGGGGCGGCCAATCAGCCCCAGCATTTT	CASSLGAGAANQPQHF	-	-	TRBJ1-5	TRBV7-9
TGTGCCAGCAGCTTCCGGACAGGGGGAAGTGAAAAACTGTTTTTT	CASSFRTGGSEKLFF	TRBD1	once	TRBJ1-4	TRBV7-2
TGTGCCTGGAGTGTCCAGGCTCAAGAGACCCAGTACTTC	CAWSVQAQETQYF	-	-	TRBJ2-5	TRBV30
TGTGCCAGCTCACCGCCCGACAGAGACACCGGGGAGCTGTTTTTT	CASSPPDRDTGELFF	-	-	TRBJ2-2	TRBV18
TGTGCCAGTAGTTTCACTCCTAGCGGGAGGGTCGAGCAGTATTTT	CASSFTPSGRVEQYF	TRBD2	-	TRBJ2-3	TRBV19
TGCGCCAGCAGCTCCAGACTAGCGGGAGCTGACGAGCAGTACTTC	CASSSRLAGADEQYF	TRBD2	-	TRBJ2-7	TRBV5-1
TGTGCCATCAGTGAGTCCGGCAGGGGGTATAGCTACACCTTC	CAISESGRGYSYTF	TRBD1	once	TRBJ1-2	TRBV10-3
TGTGCCAGCAGCGTCCCCCCGGGAGCCGTCACCGGGGAGCTGTTTTTT	CASSVPPGAVTGELFF	-	-	TRBJ2-2	TRBV9
TGCGCCAGCAGCTTGGGCAGACAAGAACAAGAGACCCAGTACTTC	CASSLGRQEQETQYF	-	-	TRBJ2-5	TRBV5-1
TGTGCCAGCTCACCACAGGGGGCGGGCGACACTGAAGCTTTCTTT	CASSPQGAGDTEAFF	TRBD1	-	TRBJ1-1	TRBV18
TGCGCCAGCAGCTTGGCCGGGACTAGCGTAAGGAATGAGCAGTTCTTC	CASSLAGTSVRNEQFF	TRBD2	-	TRBJ2-1	TRBV5-1
TGTGCCAGCAGCTTAGCGCAGGGGGCGCAGAAAAATGGCTACACCTTC	CASSLAQGAQKNGYTF	TRBD1	-	TRBJ1-2	TRBV7-8
TGTGCCACCAGTGATGGGGGGGAGAGAGCTAACTATGGCTACACCTTC	CATSDGGERANYGYTF	-	-	TRBJ1-2	TRBV24-1
TGTGCCAGCTCTCGGGACATGGGGAACTATGGCTACACCTTC	CASSRDMGNYGYTF	-	-	TRBJ1-2	TRBV18
TGTGCCAGCTATCGCAGGGGGCTCTCCCTGGGCTACACCTTC	CASYRRGLSLGYTF	TRBD1	-	TRBJ1-2	TRBV28
TGTGCCAGCACGGCAGCGGGAGCGGACACCGGGGAGCTGTTTTTT	CASTAAGADTGELFF	TRBD2	once	TRBJ2-2	TRBV28
TGCAGTGCTAGTGGGACTAGCGGGCGCTCCTACAATGAGCAGTTCTTC	CSASGTSGRSYNEQFF	TRBD2	-	TRBJ2-1	TRBV20-1
TGCGCCAGCAGCCAAGATGCGAGCGGGAGTTGGCAAGAGACCCAGTACTTC	CASSQDASGSWQETQYF	TRBD2	-	TRBJ2-5	TRBV4-3
TGTGCCAGCGCCGGGACTAGCGCGGCAGATACGCAGTATTTT	CASAGTSAADTQYF	TRBD2	-	TRBJ2-3	TRBV9
TGTGCCAGCAGCTTAACCGGAGGCTTCTACGAGCAGTACTTC	CASSLTGGFYEQYF	-	few	TRBJ2-7	TRBV7-3
TGTGCCAGCAGTTCCCTGACAGGAACTAATGAAAAACTGTTTTTT	CASSSLTGTNEKLFF	-	-	TRBJ1-4	TRBV2
TGTGCCAGCAGTTTAACTTCCGATTTCGGGAGGCCAGATACGCAGTATTTT	CASSLTSDFGRPDTQYF	TRBD2	-	TRBJ2-3	TRBV27
TGTGCCAGCAGCCCAGGACAGGGACATGGCTACACCTTC	CASSPGQGHGYTF	TRBD1	-	TRBJ1-2	TRBV7-9
TGTGCCAGCAGTGCGGACGGGGTCTATGGCTACACCTTC	CASSADGVYGYTF	-	-	TRBJ1-2	TRBV27
TGTGCCAGCAGTCTAGCGGGAGCAGGAAATGAGCAGTTCTTC	CASSLAGAGNEQFF	TRBD2	-	TRBJ2-1	TRBV11-2
TGTGCCAGCAGCAAAAAGTTGTGGGACAGGGGAAGCAATCAGCCCCAGCATTTT	CASSKKLWDRGSNQPQHF	-	few	TRBJ1-5	TRBV21-1
TGTGCCAGCAGCCACTCCGGGACAGGGTCCTACGAGCAGTACTTC	CASSHSGTGSYEQYF	TRBD1	-	TRBJ2-7	TRBV4-2
TGTGCCAGCAGTTTCAGGGGGCCGAACACTGAAGCTTTCTTT	CASSFRGPNTEAFF	TRBD1	once	TRBJ1-1	TRBV28
TGTGCCAGCAGCTTGGGGACTTCTTATGGAGCTTTCTTT	CASSLGTSYGAFF	-	-	TRBJ1-1	TRBV11-2
TGTGCCAGTAGTATAGGAGGTGCGGGAGGAGAGACCCAGTACTTC	CASSIGGAGGETQYF	TRBD2	-	TRBJ2-5	TRBV19
TGTGCCAGCAGCAAAAAAGGGCACTCGCGGGAGGGTAGGGCCGGGGAGCTGTTTTTT	CASSKKGHSREGRAGELFF	-	once	TRBJ2-2	TRBV21-1
TGTGCCAGCAGCGACAACAGGCGCCAGTATGAAGCTTTCTTT	CASSDNRRQYEAFF	-	-	TRBJ1-1	TRBV6-6
TGTGCCAGCAGTTGGGACAGTTCGTTTTCTGGGGCCAACGTCCTGACTTTC	CASSWDSSFSGANVLTF	TRBD1	-	TRBJ2-6	TRBV6-2/TRBV6-3